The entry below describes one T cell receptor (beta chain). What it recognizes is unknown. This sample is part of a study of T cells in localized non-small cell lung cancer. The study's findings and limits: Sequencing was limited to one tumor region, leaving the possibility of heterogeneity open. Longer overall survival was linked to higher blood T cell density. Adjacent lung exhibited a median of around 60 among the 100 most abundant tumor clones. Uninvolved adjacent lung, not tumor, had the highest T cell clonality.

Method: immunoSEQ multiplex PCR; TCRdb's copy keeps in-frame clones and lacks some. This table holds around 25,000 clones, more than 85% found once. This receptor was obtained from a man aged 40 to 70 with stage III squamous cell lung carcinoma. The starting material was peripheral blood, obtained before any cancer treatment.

In nucleotides, the CDR3 is TGTGCCACCAGCAGAGAACTGCAGGACAGGGTGGCCTATGGCTACACCTTC. Translated, it gives CATSRELQDRVAYGYTF. The chain couples TRBV15 to TRBJ1-2; 8 bases match TRBD1. CDR3 length equals 17 residues. Germline CDR1 reads LNHNV; CDR2 reads YYDKDF (reference sequence). Unmatched junction bases numbered 10, after V lost 0 bases and J lost 4 bases.